The entry below gives a single T cell receptor beta chain sequence along with its context. The CDR3 has 14 residues. Germline CDR1 SGHTA, CDR2 FQGNSA. V dropped 5 bases and J dropped 0; count of bases not matched to a gene: 3. This entry is derived from a study of blood T cell repertoires in COVID-19. Sequenced by immunoSEQ multiplex PCR; TCRdb stores in-frame clones only, minus some. The table has under 250,000 clones, around 90% seen once. Sequences were obtained from PBMCs or T cells enriched from blood (not recorded which). This receptor was taken from a woman aged 25 to 45 with acute COVID-19. The V call is TRBV7-2, the J call TRBJ1-2, with TRBD1 matching 7 bases. The CDR3 sequence: CASSPDRTNYGYTF. DNA of the CDR3: TGTGCCAGCAGCCCGGACAGGACTAACTATGGCTACACCTTC.